A selection of T cell receptor beta chains follows, all from one sample in a study of resident and recirculating memory T cells in vitiligo. Produced via immunoSEQ multiplex PCR; TCRdb's table is partial and in-frame only. The sample shows 40,000 to 50,000 clones, 85% to 95% of them seen only once. Sample: blood. These TCRs come from a male donor with vitiligo. Both conserved end residues are part of each CDR3. D genes are given only for firm matches. Clone size is stated in some rows and not others, as once, few, many or a class when expanded.

>NA|TRBV19|16|NA|TRBJ2-6
CASSILLSSGANVLTF
TGTGCCAGTAGTATCCTTTTGAGCTCTGGGGCCAACGTCCTGACTTTC
>TRBD1|TRBV25-1|15|once|TRBJ2-3
CASSGAGTGEDTQYF
TGTGCCAGCAGTGGAGCCGGGACAGGGGAAGATACGCAGTATTTT
>TRBD2|TRBV10-3|13|NA|TRBJ2-7
CAFSASGGYEQYF
TGTGCCTTCTCGGCTAGCGGGGGCTACGAGCAGTACTTC
>TRBD1|TRBV6-1|15|NA|TRBJ2-3
CASSQDRVDTDTQYF
TGTGCCAGCAGTCAGGACAGGGTGGACACAGATACGCAGTATTTT
>NA|TRBV11-2|13|NA|TRBJ2-5
CASSLRYQETQYF
TGTGCCAGCAGCTTACGGTACCAAGAGACCCAGTACTTC
>TRBD2|TRBV29-1|12|few|TRBJ2-7
CSVILAGAGQYF
TGCAGCGTTATACTAGCGGGGGCGGGGCAGTACTTC
>TRBD1|TRBV6-5|14|NA|TRBJ1-4
CASSHTGGSEKLFF
TGTGCCAGCAGTCATACAGGGGGAAGTGAAAAACTGTTTTTT
>NA|TRBV7-3|14|NA|TRBJ1-1
CASRSTTGAERAFF
TGTGCCAGCAGGTCAACGACAGGAGCTGAGAGAGCTTTCTTT
>TRBD1|TRBV27|14|once|TRBJ1-5
CASRSRQGWQPQHF
TGTGCCAGCAGATCCAGACAGGGTTGGCAGCCCCAGCATTTT
>NA|TRBV21-1|13|NA|TRBJ1-2
CASSLTANYGYTF
TGTGCCAGCAGCCTCACAGCTAACTATGGCTACACCTTC
>NA|TRBV29-1|15|once|TRBJ2-7
CSAARAHPIGVEQYF
TGCAGCGCCGCTCGGGCCCACCCTATAGGGGTCGAGCAGTACTTC
>TRBD1|TRBV4-2|19|NA|TRBJ1-3
CASSQDSGRTGGRGNTIYF
TGTGCCAGCAGCCAAGATTCGGGGCGGACAGGGGGCAGGGGAAACACCATATATTTT
>NA|TRBV12-5|14|NA|TRBJ1-5
CASGFGGEVQPQHF
TGTGCTAGTGGTTTTGGGGGGGAGGTTCAGCCCCAGCATTTT
>TRBD1|TRBV9|14|once|TRBJ2-2
CASSVQTGAGELFF
TGTGCCAGCAGCGTCCAGACAGGGGCAGGGGAGCTGTTTTTT
>NA|TRBV10-2|13|NA|TRBJ1-2
CASTESGDYGYTF
TGCGCCAGCACTGAATCAGGGGACTATGGCTACACCTTC
>TRBD1|TRBV6-4|14|NA|TRBJ1-6
CASSVETGSTPLHF
TGTGCCAGCAGTGTTGAGACAGGGTCTACACCCCTCCACTTT
>NA|TRBV21-1|16|NA|TRBJ1-3
CASSKDRQGAQNTIYF
TGTGCCAGCAGCAAAGATCGACAGGGGGCCCAAAACACCATATATTTT
>TRBD2|TRBV7-9|17|NA|TRBJ2-1
CASSLIAGTRGYNEQFF
TGTGCCAGCAGCTTGATAGCGGGGACCCGGGGGTACAATGAGCAGTTCTTC
>TRBD1|TRBV7-3|14|NA|TRBJ1-5
CASSATGVGQPQHF
TGTGCCAGTTCCGCAACAGGGGTCGGGCAGCCCCAGCATTTT
>NA|TRBV7-2|13|NA|TRBJ1-2
CASSLGGPNGYTF
TGTGCCAGCAGCTTGGGGGGACCTAATGGCTACACCTTC
>NA|TRBV5-1|15|once|TRBJ1-1
CASSWTGVENTEAFF
TGCGCCAGCAGCTGGACCGGGGTAGAGAACACTGAAGCTTTCTTT
>NA|TRBV10-3|15|NA|TRBJ2-3
CAISEPGMSTDTQYF
TGTGCCATCAGTGAGCCAGGGATGAGCACAGATACGCAGTATTTT
>NA|TRBV2|16|once|TRBJ2-2
CASSVMGGLGTGELFF
TGTGCCAGCAGTGTTATGGGGGGTCTCGGAACCGGGGAGCTGTTTTTT
>NA|TRBV9|15|NA|TRBJ1-6
CASAQASSYNSPLHF
TGTGCCAGCGCACAGGCTAGCTCCTATAATTCACCCCTCCACTTT
>TRBD2|TRBV5-6|15|NA|TRBJ2-1
CASSRRGVGYNEQFF
TGTGCCAGCAGCCGGCGGGGGGTTGGGTACAATGAGCAGTTCTTC
>TRBD1|TRBV7-3|16|NA|TRBJ2-1
CASSLQGASQYNEQFF
TGTGCCAGCAGCTTGCAGGGGGCTAGCCAGTACAATGAGCAGTTCTTC
>NA|TRBV7-2|15|NA|TRBJ1-1
CASSLARGGNTEAFF
TGTGCCAGCAGCTTAGCGCGTGGCGGGAACACTGAAGCTTTCTTT
>NA|TRBV7-2|13|NA|TRBJ1-5
CASRMGLDQPQHF
TGTGCCAGCAGGATGGGGCTGGATCAGCCCCAGCATTTT
>NA|TRBV5-6|14|NA|TRBJ2-7
CASSLGAWGHEQYF
TGTGCCAGCAGCTTGGGGGCCTGGGGGCACGAGCAGTACTTC
>TRBD2|TRBV7-2|16|NA|TRBJ2-3
CASSIRLAGGLDTQYF
TGTGCCAGCAGCATCCGACTAGCGGGGGGACTAGATACGCAGTATTTT
>TRBD2|TRBV4-3|17|NA|TRBJ2-5
CASSQTSWTSTMGAQYF
TGCGCCAGCAGCCAAACGTCCTGGACTAGCACCATGGGGGCCCAGTACTTC
>NA|TRBV5-4|15|NA|TRBJ2-5
CASSLTLRGLETQYF
TGTGCCAGCAGCCTAACTTTAAGGGGCCTGGAGACCCAGTACTTC
>TRBD1|TRBV27|14|once|TRBJ2-7
CASSFGTAAYEQYF
TGTGCCAGCAGTTTCGGGACAGCGGCCTACGAGCAGTACTTC
>NA|TRBV19|13|once|TRBJ1-1
CASSPRVGTEAFF
TGTGCCAGTAGCCCGCGGGTGGGAACTGAAGCTTTCTTT
>NA|TRBV5-1|15|NA|TRBJ2-2
CASSFAGGGPGELFF
TGCGCCAGCAGCTTCGCCGGTGGGGGCCCCGGGGAGCTGTTTTTT
>NA|TRBV10-1|12|NA|TRBJ2-7
CASSEENYEQYF
TGCGCCAGCAGTGAAGAGAACTACGAGCAGTACTTC
>NA|TRBV7-8|14|NA|TRBJ1-2
CASSERRGGDGYTF
TGTGCCAGCAGCGAGAGGAGGGGCGGAGATGGCTACACCTTC
>NA|TRBV5-5|12|NA|TRBJ1-2
CASSSGVRGYTF
TGTGCCAGCAGCTCGGGAGTTAGGGGCTACACCTTC
>TRBD1|TRBV2|20|NA|TRBJ1-4
CASRDRGPFSITGPNEKLFF
TGTGCCAGCAGGGACAGGGGGCCGTTTTCAATTACGGGCCCTAATGAAAAACTGTTTTTT
>TRBD1|TRBV30|13|NA|TRBJ1-2
CAWGGQGNYGYTF
TGTGCCTGGGGGGGACAGGGGAACTATGGCTACACCTTC